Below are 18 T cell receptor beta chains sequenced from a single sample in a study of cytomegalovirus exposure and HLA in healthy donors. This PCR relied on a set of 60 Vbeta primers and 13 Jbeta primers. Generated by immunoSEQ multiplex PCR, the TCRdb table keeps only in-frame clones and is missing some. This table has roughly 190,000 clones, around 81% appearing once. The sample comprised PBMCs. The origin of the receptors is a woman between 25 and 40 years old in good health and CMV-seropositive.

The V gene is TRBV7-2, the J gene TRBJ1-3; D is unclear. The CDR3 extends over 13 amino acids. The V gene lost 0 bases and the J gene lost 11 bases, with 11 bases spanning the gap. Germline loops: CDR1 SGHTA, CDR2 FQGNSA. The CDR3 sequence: CASSLARHSSIYF. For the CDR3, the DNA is TGTGCCAGCAGCTTAGCTAGGCACAGTTCCATATATTTT.

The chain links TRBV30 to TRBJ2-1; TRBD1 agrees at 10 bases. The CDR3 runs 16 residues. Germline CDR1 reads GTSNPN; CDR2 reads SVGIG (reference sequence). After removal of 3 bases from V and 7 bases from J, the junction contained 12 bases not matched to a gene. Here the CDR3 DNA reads TGTGCCTGGAGATCCCCCGGGACAGGGGTGAGGAATGAGCAGTTCTTC. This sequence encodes CAWRSPGTGVRNEQFF.

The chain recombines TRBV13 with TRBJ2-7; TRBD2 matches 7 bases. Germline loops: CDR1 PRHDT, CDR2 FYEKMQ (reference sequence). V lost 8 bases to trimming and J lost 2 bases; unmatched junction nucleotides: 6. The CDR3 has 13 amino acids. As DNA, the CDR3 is TGTGCCAGCTCGGGGGGACCACCCTACGAGCAGTACTTC. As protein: CASSGGPPYEQYF.

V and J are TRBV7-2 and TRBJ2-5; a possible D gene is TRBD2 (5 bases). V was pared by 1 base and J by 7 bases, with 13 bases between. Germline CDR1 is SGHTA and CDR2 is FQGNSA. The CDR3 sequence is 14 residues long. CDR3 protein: CASSLERVEGTQYF. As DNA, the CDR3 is TGTGCCAGCAGCTTAGAGAGGGTTGAGGGGACCCAGTACTTC.

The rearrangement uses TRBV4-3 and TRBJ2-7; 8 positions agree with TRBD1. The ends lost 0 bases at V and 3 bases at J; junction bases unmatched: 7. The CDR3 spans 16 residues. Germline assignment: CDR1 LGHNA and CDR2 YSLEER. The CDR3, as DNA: TGCGCCAGCAGCCAAGAGATCGGACAGGGTAACTACGAGCAGTACTTC. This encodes CASSQEIGQGNYEQYF.

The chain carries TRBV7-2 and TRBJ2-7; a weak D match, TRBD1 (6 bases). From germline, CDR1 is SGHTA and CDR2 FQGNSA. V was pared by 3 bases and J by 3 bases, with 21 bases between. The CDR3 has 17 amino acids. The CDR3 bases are TGTGCCAGCAGCTTGGAAATTACCTACCGGGACAACTACGAGCAGTACTTC. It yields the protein CASSLEITYRDNYEQYF.

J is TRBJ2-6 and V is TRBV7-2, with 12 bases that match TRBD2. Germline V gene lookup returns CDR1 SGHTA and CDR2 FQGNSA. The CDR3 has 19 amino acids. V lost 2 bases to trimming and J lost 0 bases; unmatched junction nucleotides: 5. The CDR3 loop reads CASSLTSGGPLSGANVLTF. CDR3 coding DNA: TGTGCCAGCAGCTTAACTAGCGGGGGGCCGCTCTCTGGGGCCAACGTCCTGACTTTC.

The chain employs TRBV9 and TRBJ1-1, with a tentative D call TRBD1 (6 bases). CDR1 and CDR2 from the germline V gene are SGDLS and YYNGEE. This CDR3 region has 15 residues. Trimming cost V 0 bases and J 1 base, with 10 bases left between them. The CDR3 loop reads CASSVADRKNTEAFF. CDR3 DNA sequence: TGTGCCAGCAGCGTAGCGGACAGAAAGAACACTGAAGCTTTCTTT. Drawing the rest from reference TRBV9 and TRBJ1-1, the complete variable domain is DSGVTQTPKHLITATGQRVTLRCSPRSGDLSVYWYQQSLDQGLQFLIQYYNGEERAKGNILERFSAQQFPDLHSELNLSSLELGDSALYFCASSVADRKNTEAFFGQGTRLTVV.

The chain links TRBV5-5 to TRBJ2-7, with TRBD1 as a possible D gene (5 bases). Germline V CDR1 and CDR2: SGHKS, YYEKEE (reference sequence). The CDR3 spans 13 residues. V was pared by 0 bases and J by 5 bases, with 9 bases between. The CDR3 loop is CASSLGRANEQYF. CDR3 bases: TGTGCCAGCAGCTTGGGCAGGGCCAACGAGCAGTACTTC.

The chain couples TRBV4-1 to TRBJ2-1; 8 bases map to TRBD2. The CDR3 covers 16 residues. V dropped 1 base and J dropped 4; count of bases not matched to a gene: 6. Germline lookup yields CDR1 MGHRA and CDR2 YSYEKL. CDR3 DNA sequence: TGCGCCAGCAGCCAAGTAGCGGGAAGGGGGTACAATGAGCAGTTCTTC. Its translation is CASSQVAGRGYNEQFF.

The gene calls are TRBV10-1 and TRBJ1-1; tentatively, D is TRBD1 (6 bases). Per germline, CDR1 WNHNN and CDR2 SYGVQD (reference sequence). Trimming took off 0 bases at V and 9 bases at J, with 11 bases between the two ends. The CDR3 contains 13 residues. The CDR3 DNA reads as TGCGCCAGCAGTGAGTCAAACAGGGAGCAAGCTTTCTTT. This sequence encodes CASSESNREQAFF.

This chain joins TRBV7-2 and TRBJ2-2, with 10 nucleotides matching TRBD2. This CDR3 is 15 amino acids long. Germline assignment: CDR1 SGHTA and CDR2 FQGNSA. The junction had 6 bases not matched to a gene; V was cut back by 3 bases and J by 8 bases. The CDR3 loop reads CASSFPSGGGGELFF. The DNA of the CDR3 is TGTGCCAGCAGCTTCCCAAGCGGGGGGGGAGGGGAGCTGTTTTTT.

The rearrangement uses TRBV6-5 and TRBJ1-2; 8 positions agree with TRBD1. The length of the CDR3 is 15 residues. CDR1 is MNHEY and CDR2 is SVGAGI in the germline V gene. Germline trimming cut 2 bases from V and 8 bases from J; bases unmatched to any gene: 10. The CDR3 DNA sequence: TGTGCCAGCAGTTACCAAGGGACAGGTGTTGGGGGCTACACCTTC. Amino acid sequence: CASSYQGTGVGGYTF.

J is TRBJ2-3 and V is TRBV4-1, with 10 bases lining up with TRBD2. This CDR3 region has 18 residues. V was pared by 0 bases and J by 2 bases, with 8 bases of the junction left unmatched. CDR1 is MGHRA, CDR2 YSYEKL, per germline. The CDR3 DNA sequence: TGCGCCAGCAGCCAAGACCTAGCGGGAGCCCAAAACACAGATACGCAGTATTTT. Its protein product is CASSQDLAGAQNTDTQYF.

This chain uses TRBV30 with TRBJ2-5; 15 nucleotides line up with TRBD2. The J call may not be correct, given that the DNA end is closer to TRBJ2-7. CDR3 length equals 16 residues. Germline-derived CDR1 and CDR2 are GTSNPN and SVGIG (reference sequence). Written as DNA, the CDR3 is TGTGCCTGGAGTCTAGGACTAGCGGGAGGGCTTAGCGAGCAGTACTTC. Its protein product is CAWSLGLAGGLSEQYF.

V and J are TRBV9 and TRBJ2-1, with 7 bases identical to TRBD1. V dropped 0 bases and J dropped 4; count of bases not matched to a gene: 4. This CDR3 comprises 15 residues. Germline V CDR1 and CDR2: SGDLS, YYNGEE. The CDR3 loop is CASSVGGQHYNEQFF. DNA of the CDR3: TGTGCCAGCAGCGTAGGGGGACAGCATTACAATGAGCAGTTCTTC.

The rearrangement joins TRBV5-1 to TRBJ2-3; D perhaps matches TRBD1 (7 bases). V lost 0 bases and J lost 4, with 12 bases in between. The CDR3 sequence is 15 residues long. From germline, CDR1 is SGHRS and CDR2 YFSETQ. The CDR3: CASSLGQGLSDTQYF. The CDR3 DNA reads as TGCGCCAGCAGCTTGGGACAGGGACTGTCAGATACGCAGTATTTT.

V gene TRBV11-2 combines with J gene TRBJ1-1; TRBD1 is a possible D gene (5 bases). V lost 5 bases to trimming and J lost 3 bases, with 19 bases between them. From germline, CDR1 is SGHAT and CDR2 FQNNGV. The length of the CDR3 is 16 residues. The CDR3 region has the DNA TGTGCCAGCAGCAACATATTTTCAGGGTCCCACACTGAAGCTTTCTTT. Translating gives CASSNIFSGSHTEAFF.